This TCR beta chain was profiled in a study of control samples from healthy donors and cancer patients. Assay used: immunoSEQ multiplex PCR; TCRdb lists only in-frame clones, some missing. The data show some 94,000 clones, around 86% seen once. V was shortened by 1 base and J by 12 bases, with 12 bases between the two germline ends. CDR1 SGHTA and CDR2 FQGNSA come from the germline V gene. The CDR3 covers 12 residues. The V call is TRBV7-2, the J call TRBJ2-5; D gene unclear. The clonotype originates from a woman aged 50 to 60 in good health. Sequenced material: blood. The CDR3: CASSLGPAAKYF. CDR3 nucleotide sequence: TGTGCCAGCAGCTTAGGTCCGGCCGCTAAGTACTTC.